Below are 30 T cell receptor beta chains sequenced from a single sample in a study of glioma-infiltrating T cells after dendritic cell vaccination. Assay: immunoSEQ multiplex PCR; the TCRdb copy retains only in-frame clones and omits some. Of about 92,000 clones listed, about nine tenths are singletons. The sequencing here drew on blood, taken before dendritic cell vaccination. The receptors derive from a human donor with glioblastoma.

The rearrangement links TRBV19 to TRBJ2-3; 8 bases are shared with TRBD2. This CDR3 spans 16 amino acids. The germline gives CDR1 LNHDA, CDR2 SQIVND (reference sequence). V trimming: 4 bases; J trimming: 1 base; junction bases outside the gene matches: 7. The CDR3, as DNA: TGTGCCAGTAGTAGAAGGGGAGCGGGAGGCACAGATACGCAGTATTTT. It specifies CASSRRGAGGTDTQYF.

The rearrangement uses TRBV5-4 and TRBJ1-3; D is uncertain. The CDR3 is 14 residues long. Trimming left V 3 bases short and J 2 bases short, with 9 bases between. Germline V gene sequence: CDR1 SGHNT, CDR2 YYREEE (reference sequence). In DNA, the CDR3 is TGTGCCAGCAGCTCCCAGCAGGCTGGAAACACCATATATTTT. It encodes CASSSQQAGNTIYF.

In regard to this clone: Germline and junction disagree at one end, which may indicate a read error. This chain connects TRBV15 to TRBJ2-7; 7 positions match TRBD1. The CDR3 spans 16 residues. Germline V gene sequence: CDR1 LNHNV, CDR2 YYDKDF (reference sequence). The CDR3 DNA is TGTGCCACCAGCAGCATCAGGACAGGAGGCTCCTACGAGCAGCACTTC. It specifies CATSSIRTGGSYEQHF.

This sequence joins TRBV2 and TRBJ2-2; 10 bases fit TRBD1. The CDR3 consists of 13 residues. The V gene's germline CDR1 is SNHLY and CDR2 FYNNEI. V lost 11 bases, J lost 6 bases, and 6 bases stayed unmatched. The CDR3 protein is CAWTGGSAGELFF. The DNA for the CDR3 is TGTGCCTGGACAGGGGGATCCGCCGGGGAGCTGTTTTTT.

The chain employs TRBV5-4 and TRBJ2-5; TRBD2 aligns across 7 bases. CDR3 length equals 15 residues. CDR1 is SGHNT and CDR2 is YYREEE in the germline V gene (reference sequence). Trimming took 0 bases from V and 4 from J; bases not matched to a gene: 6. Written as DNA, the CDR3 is TGTGCCAGCAGCTTGGATCCTAGCGGTATAGAGACCCAGTACTTC. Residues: CASSLDPSGIETQYF.

The CDR3 region is CASSYSWTGDPYEQYF. The CDR3 DNA is TGTGCCAGCAGTTACTCGTGGACAGGGGATCCCTACGAGCAGTACTTC. V and J are TRBV6-5 and TRBJ2-7; 9 bases map to TRBD1. CDR3 length: 16 residues. From germline, CDR1 is MNHEY and CDR2 SVGAGI. V dropped 0 bases and J dropped 2; count of bases not matched to a gene: 5.

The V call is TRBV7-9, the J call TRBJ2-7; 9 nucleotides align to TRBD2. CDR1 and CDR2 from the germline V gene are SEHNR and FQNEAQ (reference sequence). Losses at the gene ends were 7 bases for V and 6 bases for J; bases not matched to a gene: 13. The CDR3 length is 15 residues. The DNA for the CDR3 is TGTGCCAGCATGGTAGTGCGGGAGGGTCTGCCCGAGCAGTACTTC. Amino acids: CASMVVREGLPEQYF.

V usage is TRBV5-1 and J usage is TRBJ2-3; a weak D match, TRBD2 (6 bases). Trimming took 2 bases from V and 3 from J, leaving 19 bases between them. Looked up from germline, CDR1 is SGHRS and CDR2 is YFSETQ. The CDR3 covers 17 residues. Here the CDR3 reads CASSFTSSGLATDTQYF. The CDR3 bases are TGCGCCAGCAGCTTCACCTCCAGCGGGTTGGCGACAGATACGCAGTATTTT.

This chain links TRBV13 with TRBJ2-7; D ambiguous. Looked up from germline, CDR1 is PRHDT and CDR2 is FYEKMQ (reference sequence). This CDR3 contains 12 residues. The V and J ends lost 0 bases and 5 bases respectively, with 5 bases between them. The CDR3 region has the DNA TGTGCCAGCAGCTTAGGCGCGAACGAGCAGTACTTC. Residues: CASSLGANEQYF.

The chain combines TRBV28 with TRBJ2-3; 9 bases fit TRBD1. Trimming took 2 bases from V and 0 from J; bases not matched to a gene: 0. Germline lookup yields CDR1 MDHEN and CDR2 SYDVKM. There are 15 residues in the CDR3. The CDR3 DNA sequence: TGTGCCAGCAGTTTAGGGACAGGGAGCACAGATACGCAGTATTTT. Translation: CASSLGTGSTDTQYF.

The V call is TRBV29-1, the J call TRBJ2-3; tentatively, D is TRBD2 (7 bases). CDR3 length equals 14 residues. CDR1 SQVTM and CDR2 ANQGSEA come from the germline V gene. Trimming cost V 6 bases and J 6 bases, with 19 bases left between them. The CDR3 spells CSVPLGGLLDTQYF. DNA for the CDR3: TGCAGCGTCCCCCTCGGGGGGCTATTGGATACGCAGTATTTT.

CDR3 amino acids: CASSPRGQGVRGQYF. The CDR3 coding sequence is TGTGCCAGTAGTCCCCGAGGACAGGGGGTTAGGGGGCAGTACTTC. V usage is TRBV19 and J usage is TRBJ2-7, with 10 bases aligning to TRBD1. The CDR3 runs to 15 residues. The J segment lost 9 bases and the V segment lost 5 bases, leaving 13 bases of the junction unmatched. Germline V lookup: CDR1 LNHDA, CDR2 SQIVND (reference sequence). The full variable domain, in which reference TRBV19 and TRBJ2-7 provide the parts outside the CDR3, is DGGITQSPKYLFRKEGQNVTLSCEQNLNHDAMYWYRQDPGQGLRLIYYSQIVNDFQKGDIAEGYSVSREKKESFPLTVTSAQKNPTAFYLCASSPRGQGVRGQYFGPGTRLTVT.

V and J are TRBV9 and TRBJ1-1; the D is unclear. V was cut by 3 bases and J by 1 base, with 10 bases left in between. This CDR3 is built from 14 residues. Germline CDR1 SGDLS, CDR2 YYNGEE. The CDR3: CASSARAQNTEAFF. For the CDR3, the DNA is TGTGCCAGCAGCGCGCGGGCCCAGAACACTGAAGCTTTCTTT.

This CDR3 is CASSYTVRGSEQYF. The CDR3 bases are TGTGCCAGCAGTTACACGGTCCGGGGGAGCGAGCAGTACTTC. This chain joins TRBV6-6 and TRBJ2-7; weak D call: TRBD2 (6 bases). Trimming shortened V by 2 bases and J by 6 bases, and 14 bases separated the two germline ends. The germline V gene encodes CDR1 MNHNY and CDR2 SVGAGI (reference sequence). The CDR3 length is 14 residues.

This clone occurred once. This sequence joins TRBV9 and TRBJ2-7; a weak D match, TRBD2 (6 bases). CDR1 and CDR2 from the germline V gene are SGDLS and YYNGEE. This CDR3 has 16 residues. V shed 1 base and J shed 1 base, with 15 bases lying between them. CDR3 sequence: CASSVYERAASYEQYF. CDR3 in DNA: TGTGCCAGCAGCGTATACGAGCGGGCTGCGTCCTACGAGCAGTACTTC.

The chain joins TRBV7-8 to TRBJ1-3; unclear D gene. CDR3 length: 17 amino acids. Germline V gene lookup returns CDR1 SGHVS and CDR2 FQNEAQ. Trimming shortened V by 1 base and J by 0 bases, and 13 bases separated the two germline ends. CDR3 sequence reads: CASSLVRGSSSGNTIYF. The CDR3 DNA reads TGTGCCAGCAGCTTAGTTCGAGGGTCCTCCTCTGGAAACACCATATATTTT.

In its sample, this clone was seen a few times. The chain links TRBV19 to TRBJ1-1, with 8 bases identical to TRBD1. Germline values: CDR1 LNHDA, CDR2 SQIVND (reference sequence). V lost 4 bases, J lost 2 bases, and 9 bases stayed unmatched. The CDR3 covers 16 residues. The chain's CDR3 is CASSTRGLGGNTEAFF. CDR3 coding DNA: TGTGCCAGTAGTACCAGGGGGCTGGGCGGCAACACTGAAGCTTTCTTT. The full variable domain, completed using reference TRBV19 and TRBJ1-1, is DGGITQSPKYLFRKEGQNVTLSCEQNLNHDAMYWYRQDPGQGLRLIYYSQIVNDFQKGDIAEGYSVSREKKESFPLTVTSAQKNPTAFYLCASSTRGLGGNTEAFFGQGTRLTVV.

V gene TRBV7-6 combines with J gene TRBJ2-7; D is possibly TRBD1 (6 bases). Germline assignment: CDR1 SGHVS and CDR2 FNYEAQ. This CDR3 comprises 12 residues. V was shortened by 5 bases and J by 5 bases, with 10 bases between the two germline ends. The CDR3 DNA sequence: TGTGCCAGCAGCCAGACAGGCCACGAGCAGTACTTC. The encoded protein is CASSQTGHEQYF.

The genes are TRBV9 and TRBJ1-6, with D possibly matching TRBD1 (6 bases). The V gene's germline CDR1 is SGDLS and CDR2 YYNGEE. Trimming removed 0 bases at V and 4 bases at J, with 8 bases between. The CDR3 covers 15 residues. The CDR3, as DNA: TGTGCCAGCAGCGTAGGGGGGCGGTATAATTCACCCCTCCACTTT. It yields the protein CASSVGGRYNSPLHF.

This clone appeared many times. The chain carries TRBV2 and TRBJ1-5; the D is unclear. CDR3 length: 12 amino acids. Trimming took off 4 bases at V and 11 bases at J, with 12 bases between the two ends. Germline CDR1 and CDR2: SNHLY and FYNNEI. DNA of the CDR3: TGTGCCAGCAGTGTAGGAGCCCGAGCCCAGCATTTT. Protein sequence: CASSVGARAQHF.

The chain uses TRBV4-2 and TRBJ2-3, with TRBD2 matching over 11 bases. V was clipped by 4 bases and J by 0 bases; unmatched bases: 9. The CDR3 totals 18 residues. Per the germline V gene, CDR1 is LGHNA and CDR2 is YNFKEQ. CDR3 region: CASSPTGLAVPSTDTQYF. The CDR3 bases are TGTGCCAGCAGCCCGACGGGACTAGCGGTACCTAGCACAGATACGCAGTATTTT.

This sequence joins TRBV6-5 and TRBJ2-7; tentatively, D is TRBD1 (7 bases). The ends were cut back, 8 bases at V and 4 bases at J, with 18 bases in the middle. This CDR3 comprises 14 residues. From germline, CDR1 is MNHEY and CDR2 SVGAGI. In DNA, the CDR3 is TGTGCCAGCTCCGGCGGGGACAGCCAATACGAGCAGTACTTC. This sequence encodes CASSGGDSQYEQYF.

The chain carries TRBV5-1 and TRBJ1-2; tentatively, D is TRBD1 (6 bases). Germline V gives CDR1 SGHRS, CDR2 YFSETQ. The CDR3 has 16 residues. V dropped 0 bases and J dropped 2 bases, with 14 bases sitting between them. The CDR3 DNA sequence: TGCGCCAGCAGCTTGGAGGGGGGGAACAAGAACTATGGCTACACCTTC. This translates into CASSLEGGNKNYGYTF.

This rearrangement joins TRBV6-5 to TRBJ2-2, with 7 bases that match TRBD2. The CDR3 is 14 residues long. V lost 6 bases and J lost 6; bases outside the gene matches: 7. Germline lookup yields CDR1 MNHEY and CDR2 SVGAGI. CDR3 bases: TGTGCCAGCAGCCGGACTAGATTGGCCGGGGAGCTGTTTTTT. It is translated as CASSRTRLAGELFF.

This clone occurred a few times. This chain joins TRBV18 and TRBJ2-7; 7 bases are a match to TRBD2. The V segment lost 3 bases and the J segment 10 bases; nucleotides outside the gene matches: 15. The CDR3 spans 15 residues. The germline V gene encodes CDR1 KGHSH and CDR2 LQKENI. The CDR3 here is CASSPREAGRGEQYF. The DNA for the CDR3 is TGTGCCAGCTCACCCCGTGAAGCGGGGCGTGGGGAACAGTACTTC.

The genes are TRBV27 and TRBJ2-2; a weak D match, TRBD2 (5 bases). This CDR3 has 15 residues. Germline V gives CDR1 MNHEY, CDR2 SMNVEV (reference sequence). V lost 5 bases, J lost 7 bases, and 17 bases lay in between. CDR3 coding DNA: TGTGCCAGCAGTGGGCGTCCCCCCGGAGGCGGGGAGCTGTTTTTT. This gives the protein CASSGRPPGGGELFF.

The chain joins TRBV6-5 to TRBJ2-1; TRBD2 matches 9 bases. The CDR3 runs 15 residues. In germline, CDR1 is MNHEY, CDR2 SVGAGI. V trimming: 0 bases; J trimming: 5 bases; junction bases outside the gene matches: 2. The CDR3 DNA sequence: TGTGCCAGCAGTTACTCGAGCGGGGGGCACAATGAGCAGTTCTTC. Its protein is CASSYSSGGHNEQFF.

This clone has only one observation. CDR3 sequence: CASSLTVPNSPLHF. In nucleotides, the CDR3 is TGTGCCAGCAGCTTAACGGTACCTAATTCACCCCTCCACTTT. This chain connects TRBV7-6 to TRBJ1-6; D unresolved. The CDR3 has 14 amino acids. Trimming pared 2 bases from V and 6 bases from J, leaving 8 bases between. In germline, CDR1 is SGHVS, CDR2 FNYEAQ.

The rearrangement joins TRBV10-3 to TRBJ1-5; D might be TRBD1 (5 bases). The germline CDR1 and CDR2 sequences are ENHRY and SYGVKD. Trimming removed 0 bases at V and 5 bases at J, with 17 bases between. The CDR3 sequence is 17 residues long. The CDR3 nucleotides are TGTGCCATCAGTGAGTCCACAGCCGGGACTGAATATCAGCCCCAGCATTTT. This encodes CAISESTAGTEYQPQHF.

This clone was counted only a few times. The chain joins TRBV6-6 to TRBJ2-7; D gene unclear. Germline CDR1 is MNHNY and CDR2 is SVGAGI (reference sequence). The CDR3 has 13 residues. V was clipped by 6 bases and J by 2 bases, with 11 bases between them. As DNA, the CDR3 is TGTGCCAGCAGATACCTCGACACCTACGAGCAGTACTTC. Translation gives CASRYLDTYEQYF.